Each of the 32 T cell receptor beta chains below was sequenced from the same sample in a study of blood T cell repertoires in COVID-19. Method: immunoSEQ multiplex PCR; TCRdb's copy keeps in-frame clones and lacks some. Of tens of thousands of clones in the sample, 70% to 90% were seen once. Specimen: peripheral blood. Every receptor here comes from a woman aged 80 or over with acute or convalescent COVID-19.

V gene TRBV6-5 combines with J gene TRBJ2-4, with 9 nucleotides matching TRBD1. This CDR3 comprises 16 residues. CDR1 is MNHEY, CDR2 SVGAGI, per germline. Losses at the gene ends were 4 bases for V and 0 bases for J; bases not matched to a gene: 4. CDR3 sequence reads: CASSSGTGLAKNIQYF. CDR3 coding DNA: TGTGCCAGCAGTTCCGGGACAGGGCTAGCCAAAAACATTCAGTACTTC.

Here the CDR3 reads CASSQEGTVQGYTF. The CDR3, as DNA: TGTGCCAGCAGCCAAGAAGGGACAGTACAAGGCTACACCTTC. This chain uses TRBV3-1 (or the pseudogene TRBV3-2) with TRBJ1-2, with TRBD1 matching 7 bases. Germline V gives CDR1 LGHDT, CDR2 YNNKEL (reference sequence). The CDR3 totals 14 residues. The ends lost 0 bases at V and 8 bases at J; junction bases unmatched: 6.

The chain employs TRBV19 and TRBJ2-7, with 7 bases aligning to TRBD1. The CDR3 consists of 16 residues. The germline CDR1 and CDR2 sequences are LNHDA and SQIVND (reference sequence). V dropped 5 bases and J dropped 0; count of bases not matched to a gene: 10. DNA for the CDR3: TGTGCCAGTAGTCCGAACAGGGGACAAAGCTCCTACGAGCAGTACTTC. Translated, it gives CASSPNRGQSSYEQYF.

This chain joins TRBV20-1 and TRBJ2-7, with 7 nucleotides matching TRBD2. Looked up from germline, CDR1 is DFQATT and CDR2 is SNEGSKA (reference sequence). The CDR3 totals 14 residues. J was trimmed by 4 bases and V by 3 bases; bases with no gene match: 9. The CDR3 sequence is CSASRGDVVYEQYF. In nucleotides, the CDR3 is TGCAGTGCTAGTCGGGGGGACGTGGTATACGAGCAGTACTTC.

This chain joins TRBV7-9 and TRBJ2-5; 8 bases align to TRBD1. Trimming removed 5 bases from V and 2 bases from J; junction bases left unmatched: 7. This CDR3 has 15 amino acids. CDR1 is SEHNR and CDR2 is FQNEAQ in the germline V gene (reference sequence). CDR3 loop: CASSRGQGGQETQYF. CDR3 nucleotide sequence: TGTGCCAGCAGCCGTGGACAGGGAGGACAAGAGACCCAGTACTTC.

The V call is TRBV13, the J call TRBJ1-1, with D possibly being TRBD1 (6 bases). V was pared by 2 bases and J by 5 bases, with 12 bases between. The V gene's germline CDR1 is PRHDT and CDR2 FYEKMQ (reference sequence). The CDR3 totals 14 residues. CDR3: CASSLRGGQTEAFF. The CDR3 bases are TGTGCCAGCAGCTTACGCGGGGGGCAGACTGAAGCTTTCTTT.

About this clone: Additional DNA sequences in this sample encode the identical CDR3. This sequence joins TRBV3-1 (or the pseudogene TRBV3-2) and TRBJ2-7, with 7 bases identical to TRBD1. V dropped 4 bases and J dropped 2; count of bases not matched to a gene: 2. The V gene's germline CDR1 is LGHDT and CDR2 YNNKEL (reference sequence). The CDR3 is made up of 13 amino acids. In DNA form, the CDR3 reads TGTGCCAGCAGCCCGGGACAGCCCTACGAGCAGTACTTC. It encodes CASSPGQPYEQYF.

This chain uses TRBV6-6 with TRBJ1-5; 7 bases fit TRBD1. The V gene's germline CDR1 is MNHNY and CDR2 SVGAGI (reference sequence). The trim removed 10 bases at V and 2 bases at J, leaving 11 bases unmatched. This CDR3 is 15 amino acids long. The chain's CDR3 is CATKGGWGGNQPQHF. CDR3 DNA: TGTGCCACTAAAGGGGGCTGGGGGGGCAATCAGCCCCAGCATTTT.

The chain is built from TRBV14 and TRBJ1-2; tentative D call: TRBD1 (5 bases). Germline loops: CDR1 SGHDN, CDR2 FVKESK. The CDR3 runs to 14 residues. V was cut by 4 bases and J by 4 bases, with 13 bases left in between. In nucleotides, the CDR3 is TGTGCCAGCAGCCCCCGGCAGGGATCCTATGGCTACACCTTC. Amino acid sequence: CASSPRQGSYGYTF.

The J gene is TRBJ2-1, the V gene TRBV7-3, with 9 nucleotides matching TRBD1. Trimming cost V 4 bases and J 10 bases; bases outside gene matches: 8. The CDR3 has 14 residues. CDR1 and CDR2 (germline): SGHTA, FQGTGA. The CDR3, as DNA: TGTGCCAGCAGCTATGGACAGGGGTCCTTGGAGCAGTTCTTC. It encodes CASSYGQGSLEQFF.

In DNA form, the CDR3 reads TGTGCCAGCAGACCCCCTCTAGGTGGCTACACCTTC. Translation gives CASRPPLGGYTF. The rearrangement links TRBV27 to TRBJ1-2; unclear D gene. There are 12 residues in the CDR3. The V and J ends lost 6 bases and 7 bases respectively, with 12 bases between them. Per germline, CDR1 MNHEY and CDR2 SMNVEV (reference sequence).

This chain joins TRBV10-3 and TRBJ1-5; 9 bases are shared with TRBD1. CDR3 length equals 15 residues. CDR1 and CDR2 from the germline V gene are ENHRY and SYGVKD. The J segment lost 6 bases and the V segment lost 6 bases, leaving 9 bases of the junction unmatched. CDR3 nucleotides: TGTGCCATCAGCGCACAGGGGGCTGGAAGTCAGCCCCAGCATTTT. This sequence encodes CAISAQGAGSQPQHF.

The gene calls are TRBV19 and TRBJ2-3, with D possibly matching TRBD1 (7 bases). Germline lookup yields CDR1 LNHDA and CDR2 SQIVND (reference sequence). The CDR3 totals 18 residues. V dropped 6 bases and J dropped 3 bases, with 25 bases sitting between them. CDR3 nucleotides: TGTGCCAGTAGACGTGAGGGAGGCAGGGGGGTAGGGACAGATACGCAGTATTTT. It encodes CASRREGGRGVGTDTQYF. Full variable domain (rest looked up from reference TRBV19 and TRBJ2-3): DGGITQSPKYLFRKEGQNVTLSCEQNLNHDAMYWYRQDPGQGLRLIYYSQIVNDFQKGDIAEGYSVSREKKESFPLTVTSAQKNPTAFYLCASRREGGRGVGTDTQYFGPGTRLTVL.

The chain couples TRBV19 to TRBJ1-2; 7 bases agree with TRBD1. Trimming cost V 5 bases and J 7 bases; bases outside gene matches: 10. The CDR3 contains 14 residues. Germline V gene sequence: CDR1 LNHDA, CDR2 SQIVND (reference sequence). The CDR3 DNA is TGTGCCAGTAGTCCAGTTACAGGGGCTCTTGGCTACACCTTC. It yields the protein CASSPVTGALGYTF.

V gene TRBV19 combines with J gene TRBJ1-3; D might be TRBD1 (5 bases). CDR1 LNHDA and CDR2 SQIVND come from the germline V gene (reference sequence). The V end lost 5 bases, the J end lost 2 bases, and 10 bases lay between the germline ends. The CDR3 is 14 amino acids. The CDR3, as DNA: TGTGCCAGTAGTTTCCAGGGAACTGGAAACACCATATATTTT. This translates into CASSFQGTGNTIYF.

This clone has only a few counts. This specimen includes other DNA sequences encoding the same CDR3. V usage is TRBV29-1 and J usage is TRBJ2-7, with a possible D match to TRBD1 (7 bases). Germline CDR1 is SQVTM and CDR2 is ANQGSEA. V lost 6 bases and J lost 4, with 13 bases in between. This CDR3 is built from 12 residues. The CDR3 DNA sequence: TGCAGCGTGTCGACAGGGACTTACGAGCAGTACTTC. Protein: CSVSTGTYEQYF.

This clone came up a few times. The chain couples TRBV15 to TRBJ1-4, with 8 bases identical to TRBD1. V lost 6 bases, J lost 5 bases, and 8 bases stayed unmatched. Germline CDR1 LNHNV, CDR2 YYDKDF (reference sequence). This CDR3 is 15 amino acids long. In DNA form, the CDR3 reads TGTGCCACCAGACCCGGGACAGGTGGGAATGAAAAACTGTTTTTT. The encoded protein is CATRPGTGGNEKLFF. Full variable domain (rest looked up from reference TRBV15 and TRBJ1-4): DAMVIQNPRYQVTQFGKPVTLSCSQTLNHNVMYWYQQKSSQAPKLLFHYYDKDFNNEADTPDNFQSRRPNTSFCFLDIRSPGLGDTAMYLCATRPGTGGNEKLFFGSGTQLSVL.

The CDR3 here is CASSLAVPSVAGNTIYF. Here the CDR3 DNA reads TGTGCCAGCAGCTTAGCGGTACCGAGCGTGGCTGGAAACACCATATATTTT. The genes are TRBV7-6 and TRBJ1-3; D remains ambiguous. The CDR3 is made up of 17 amino acids. V was cut by 0 bases and J by 2 bases, with 14 bases left in between. From germline, CDR1 is SGHVS and CDR2 FNYEAQ.

J is TRBJ2-3 and V is TRBV11-2; the match to TRBD1 covers 12 bases. CDR1 is SGHAT, CDR2 FQNNGV, per germline. The CDR3 extends over 16 amino acids. V was pared by 3 bases and J by 6 bases, with 7 bases of the junction left unmatched. The DNA of the CDR3 is TGTGCCAGCAGCTTCATGGGACAGGGGGCAGCGGATACGCAGTATTTT. This gives the protein CASSFMGQGAADTQYF.

The rearrangement links TRBV3-1 (or the pseudogene TRBV3-2) to TRBJ2-1; no clear D. CDR1 LGHDT and CDR2 YNNKEL come from the germline V gene (reference sequence). Trimming cost V 0 bases and J 12 bases, with 12 bases left between them. This CDR3 is 13 amino acids long. The CDR3 loop is CASSQEVYLRQFF. The CDR3 DNA follows: TGTGCCAGCAGCCAAGAGGTCTACCTTAGGCAGTTCTTC.

CDR3 loop: CASKNKKSGTGAYEQYF. The CDR3 DNA is TGTGCCAGCAAAAATAAAAAAAGCGGGACAGGGGCATACGAGCAGTACTTC. The chain has TRBV5-4 and TRBJ2-7, with TRBD1 identical over 10 bases. This CDR3 has 17 residues. After removal of 6 bases from V and 4 bases from J, the junction contained 16 bases not matched to a gene. Germline-derived CDR1 and CDR2 are SGHNT and YYREEE (reference sequence).

The rearrangement links TRBV28 to TRBJ1-1, with D perhaps matching TRBD1 (5 bases). Germline V CDR1 and CDR2: MDHEN, SYDVKM. The CDR3 spans 14 residues. The V and J ends lost 3 bases and 0 bases respectively, with 8 bases between them. CDR3 sequence: CASSLNRMNTEAFF. The DNA for the CDR3 is TGTGCCAGCAGTTTGAACAGGATGAACACTGAAGCTTTCTTT.

The J gene is TRBJ2-1, the V gene TRBV11-2; D unclear. Germline CDR1 is SGHAT and CDR2 is FQNNGV. CDR3 length: 13 residues. Trimming took 2 bases from V and 4 from J, leaving 6 bases between them. CDR3 loop: CASSLPQYNEQFF. Written as DNA, the CDR3 is TGTGCCAGCAGCTTACCCCAGTACAATGAGCAGTTCTTC.

The chain recombines TRBV11-2 with TRBJ1-3; D is perhaps TRBD1 (5 bases). Deletions cut 1 base from V and 2 bases from J, with 6 bases between. This CDR3 is built from 14 residues. Per germline, CDR1 SGHAT and CDR2 FQNNGV. DNA of the CDR3: TGTGCCAGCAGCTTAGTCAGGGCTGGAAACACCATATATTTT. Its translation: CASSLVRAGNTIYF.

V gene TRBV11-1 combines with J gene TRBJ2-7; no clear D. This CDR3 region has 11 residues. Trimming cost V 3 bases and J 6 bases, with 6 bases left between them. CDR1 and CDR2 from the germline V gene are SGHAT and FQDESV (reference sequence). The CDR3 reads CASSFRGEQYF. The CDR3 nucleotides are TGTGCCAGCAGCTTTAGAGGCGAGCAGTACTTC.

The V call is TRBV19, the J call TRBJ2-1, with a weak D call TRBD1 (5 bases). V shed 4 bases and J shed 0 bases, with 13 bases lying between them. The germline V gene has CDR1 LNHDA and CDR2 SQIVND (reference sequence). The CDR3 contains 16 residues. CDR3 nucleotides: TGTGCCAGTAGTAGTGACAGCCTGAGCTCCTACAATGAGCAGTTCTTC. Translation gives CASSSDSLSSYNEQFF. The whole variable domain, filled in from reference TRBV19 and TRBJ2-1, reads DGGITQSPKYLFRKEGQNVTLSCEQNLNHDAMYWYRQDPGQGLRLIYYSQIVNDFQKGDIAEGYSVSREKKESFPLTVTSAQKNPTAFYLCASSSDSLSSYNEQFFGPGTRLTVL.

The chain uses TRBV14 and TRBJ1-5; 7 nucleotides align to TRBD1. CDR1 SGHDN and CDR2 FVKESK come from the germline V gene. CDR3 size: 14 residues. Trimming at V came to 3 bases and at J to 6 bases, leaving 5 bases not matched to a gene. CDR3 DNA sequence: TGTGCCAGCAGCCAGGGACAGTCAGGTCAGCCCCAGCATTTT. Translated: CASSQGQSGQPQHF. The complete variable domain, with remaining parts taken from reference TRBV14 and TRBJ1-5, reads EAGVTQFPSHSVIEKGQTVTLRCDPISGHDNLYWYRRVMGKEIKFLLHFVKESKQDESGMPNNRFLAERTGGTYSTLKVQPAELEDSGVYFCASSQGQSGQPQHFGDGTRLSIL.

This clone has a single count. In nucleotides, the CDR3 is TGTGCCAGCAGGCGGACAGGGAATTACCAAGAGACCCAGTACTTC. Residues: CASRRTGNYQETQYF. This chain joins TRBV7-6 and TRBJ2-5; 8 bases agree with TRBD1. Germline CDR1 reads SGHVS; CDR2 reads FNYEAQ. This CDR3 comprises 15 residues. V lost 6 bases to trimming and J lost 0 bases; unmatched junction nucleotides: 6.

This clone has a single count. The chain joins TRBV28 to TRBJ1-4; D call uncertain. Trimming cost V 3 bases and J 4 bases, with 15 bases left between them. Per germline, CDR1 MDHEN and CDR2 SYDVKM. CDR3 length: 16 residues. CDR3 region: CASSFRFGGFNEKLFF. CDR3 DNA sequence: TGTGCCAGCAGTTTTCGCTTTGGAGGGTTTAATGAAAAACTGTTTTTT.

The chain joins TRBV10-2 to TRBJ2-3; 9 bases match TRBD2. J was trimmed by 4 bases and V by 2 bases; bases with no gene match: 13. This CDR3 is 18 amino acids long. CDR1 and CDR2 (germline): WSHSY, SAAADI. The DNA for the CDR3 is TGCGCCAGCAGTGAGGAGGGGCGGGGGGGGCCCTATCCAGATACGCAGTATTTT. Encoded protein: CASSEEGRGGPYPDTQYF.

The chain employs TRBV30 and TRBJ2-7; the D gene is possibly TRBD2 (5 bases). Deletions cut 3 bases from V and 2 bases from J, with 11 bases between. CDR3 size: 13 residues. Germline CDR1 reads GTSNPN; CDR2 reads SVGIG (reference sequence). In DNA, the CDR3 is TGTGCCTGGAGATTAGCGTCCCCCTACGAGCAGTACTTC. Its protein is CAWRLASPYEQYF.

The chain joins TRBV24-1 to TRBJ2-3, with D uncertain. CDR3 length: 12 residues. Deletions cut 6 bases from V and 4 bases from J, with 7 bases between. Germline CDR1 KGHDR, CDR2 SFDVKD. The CDR3 reads CATSPGSDTQYF. The CDR3 coding sequence is TGTGCCACCAGTCCAGGATCAGATACGCAGTATTTT.